The T cell receptor (beta chain) under discussion was sequenced for a study of early T cells in non-severe SARS-CoV-2 infection. Germline-derived CDR1 and CDR2 are SGHVS and FNYEAQ. V gave up 5 bases and J gave up 3 bases, with 11 bases separating them. CDR3 length equals 13 residues. TCRdb recomputed calls from the 5' RACE reads with MiXCR, one row per CDR3 protein. The profile shows 50,000 to 65,000 distinct CDR3 sequences, 20% of them singletons. The gene calls are TRBV7-6 and TRBJ2-7; a possible D gene is TRBD1 (6 bases). The material sequenced was whole blood, taken at baseline. This receptor was identified in an adult who was a healthcare worker with PCR-confirmed SARS-CoV-2 infection or an uninfected control (not recorded which). The DNA of the CDR3 is TGTGCCAGCAGCCTGGGGACAAACTACGAGCAGTACTTC. Translated, it gives CASSLGTNYEQYF.